By its share, the clone carrying this T cell receptor beta chain is medium-sized. The CDR3 is 15 residues long. Trimming stripped 0 bases from V and 0 bases from J, with 3 bases between. Germline CDR1 is LGHNA and CDR2 is YNFKEQ. The record originates from a study of T cell changes during pregnancy in multiple sclerosis. The data were produced by immunoSEQ multiplex PCR, yet TCRdb's version contains in-frame clones alone and is incomplete. The table records about 15,000 clones, around 85% of them present only once. This specimen consisted of CD8+ T cells from peripheral blood mononuclear cells, obtained in the first trimester of pregnancy. This TCR derives from a female donor with multiple sclerosis, enrolled in a pregnancy study. The V and J genes are TRBV4-2 and TRBJ2-6; D gene uncertain. The CDR3 reads CASSQDSSGANVLTF. For the CDR3, the DNA is TGTGCCAGCAGCCAAGACAGCTCTGGGGCCAACGTCCTGACTTTC.